The 2 T cell receptor beta chains below come from one sample, sequenced in a study of cytomegalovirus exposure and HLA in healthy donors. Both 60 Vbeta primers and 13 Jbeta primers went into the PCR. The method was immunoSEQ multiplex PCR; TCRdb's version includes in-frame clones alone and lacks a portion of them. The top ten hold 1.2% of the sample, which has tens of thousands of clones, around 85% seen once. Sequences were obtained from PBMCs. Receptors originate from a girl aged 2-10 years in good health and CMV-seropositive.

The chain couples TRBV27 to TRBJ2-3, with D possibly matching TRBD2 (5 bases). The CDR3 loop spans 14 amino acids. Germline CDR1 reads MNHEY; CDR2 reads SMNVEV (reference sequence). The V and J ends lost 11 bases and 4 bases respectively, with 19 bases between them. This CDR3 reads CAVIPDSSSDTQYF. For the CDR3, the DNA is TGTGCCGTAATTCCGGACTCCTCATCAGATACGCAGTATTTT.

The genes are TRBV28 and TRBJ1-5; no reliable D call. This CDR3 has 13 residues. Germline CDR1 reads MDHEN; CDR2 reads SYDVKM. Trimming removed 6 bases from V and 6 bases from J, with 12 bases in between. For the CDR3, the DNA is TGTGCCAGCAGCCGGGAGGGTACTCAGCCCCAGCATTTT. Protein: CASSREGTQPQHF. Full variable domain (outside the CDR3, taken from reference TRBV28 and TRBJ1-5): DVKVTQSSRYLVKRTGEKVFLECVQDMDHENMFWYRQDPGLGLRLIYFSYDVKMKEKGDIPEGYSVSREKKERFSLILESASTNQTSMYLCASSREGTQPQHFGDGTRLSIL.